This T cell receptor (beta chain) was identified in a study of regulatory T cells in long-lasting Graves disease. TCR beta libraries were built with iRepertoire HTBI primers and Arm-PCR of CDR3 regions. TCRdb re-analysed the multiplex PCR reads in MiXCR, keeping a single row per CDR3 protein. The sample lists 530,000 or so distinct CDR3 sequences; about 13% were seen once. Germline V gene data show CDR1 as KGHSH and CDR2 as LQKENI. The CDR3 loop spans 16 amino acids. After removal of 1 base from V and 4 bases from J, the junction contained 4 bases not matched to a gene. Indicated time point: newly diagnosed GD, antithyroid drugs for less than 3 months. Isolated PBMC RNA provided the starting material for the TCR library. The same sample was also studied in work on T cells in Graves' hyperthyroidism and ophthalmopathy. That work contributes: The definition of stable Graves' hyperthyroidism was no ophthalmopathy progression within 18 months. An initial round of RT-PCR targeting the TCR CDR3 relied on the HTBI primer set.

This receptor was taken from a man in his thirties or forties with Graves disease. V is TRBV18 and J is TRBJ2-3; the match to TRBD2 covers 11 bases. The sample was peripheral blood mononuclear cells (PBMCs), taken at new diagnosis, from a patient treated with antithyroid drugs. The CDR3 DNA sequence: TGTGCCAGCTCACCACAAGGGACTAGCGGTCCAGATACGCAGTATTTT. Its translation is CASSPQGTSGPDTQYF. Drawing the rest from reference TRBV18 and TRBJ2-3, the complete variable domain is NAGVMQNPRHLVRRRGQEARLRCSPMKGHSHVYWYRQLPEEGLKFMVYLQKENIIDESGMPKERFSAEFPKEGPSILRIQQVVRGDSAAYFCASSPQGTSGPDTQYFGPGTRLTVL.